This is a list of T cell receptor beta chains from one sample in a study of T cell repertoires in cytomegalovirus infection. TCRdb re-called the reads through MiXCR, storing one row per CDR3 protein. The sample records around 250,000 distinct CDR3 sequences, approximately 17% being singletons. Source material: CD8+ T cells from PBMCs. The receptors derive from a human donor in good health (CMV status not recorded). Some clones in this sample may be carry-over from other donors' samples. Each CDR3 is given with its conserved first and last residue. The D gene is left open where the match is weak. Size is omitted from some rows. Given values are once, few, many or a class for expanded clones.

abundance: -; v_gene: TRBV6-2/TRBV6-3; d_gene: TRBD1; j_gene: TRBJ2-2; CDR3nt: TGTGCCAGCAGTTACCCTAAAGGGACAGGGGTTACCGGGGAGCTGTTTTTT; CDR3aa: CASSYPKGTGVTGELFF
abundance: many; v_gene: TRBV4-1; d_gene: TRBD1; j_gene: TRBJ1-1; CDR3nt: TGCGCCAGCAGCTTGAGACAGGGGTTGAACACTGAAGCTTTCTTT; CDR3aa: CASSLRQGLNTEAFF
abundance: many; v_gene: TRBV6-1; d_gene: TRBD1; j_gene: TRBJ2-6; CDR3nt: TGTGCCTGTGGACAGGGACTGTTAACATCTGGGGCCAACGTCCTGACTTTC; CDR3aa: CACGQGLLTSGANVLTF
abundance: -; v_gene: TRBV4-1; d_gene: TRBD1; j_gene: TRBJ2-7; CDR3nt: TGCGCCAGCAGCTATGAAACCGGTAGGGGGCGGTACGAGCAGTACTTC; CDR3aa: CASSYETGRGRYEQYF
abundance: few; v_gene: TRBV12-3/TRBV12-4; d_gene: -; j_gene: TRBJ2-7; CDR3nt: TGTGCCAGCAGTCCCCGGGCAACTCATAGTTCTTACGAGCAGTACTTC; CDR3aa: CASSPRATHSSYEQYF
abundance: -; v_gene: TRBV12-3/TRBV12-4; d_gene: TRBD1; j_gene: TRBJ2-1; CDR3nt: TGTGCCAGCAGAAGGCAGGGGGCGCGGGATGAGCAGTTCTTC; CDR3aa: CASRRQGARDEQFF
abundance: -; v_gene: TRBV2; d_gene: TRBD2; j_gene: TRBJ2-5; CDR3nt: TGTGCCAGCAGTGAGCCCGGGACTAGTCTTCCCGTAGAGACCCAGTACTTC; CDR3aa: CASSEPGTSLPVETQYF
abundance: few; v_gene: TRBV13; d_gene: -; j_gene: TRBJ1-5; CDR3nt: TGTGCCAGCAGCCGACGCGGAGATCAGCCCCAGCATTTT; CDR3aa: CASSRRGDQPQHF
abundance: -; v_gene: TRBV12-3/TRBV12-4; d_gene: TRBD1; j_gene: TRBJ1-6; CDR3nt: TGTGCCAGCAGACGGACAGGGGGCTATAATTCACCCCTCCACTTT; CDR3aa: CASRRTGGYNSPLHF
abundance: few; v_gene: TRBV6-2/TRBV6-3; d_gene: -; j_gene: TRBJ2-7; CDR3nt: TGTGCCAGCAGCCGGGACGGAACCTACGAGCAGTACTTC; CDR3aa: CASSRDGTYEQYF
abundance: -; v_gene: TRBV20-1; d_gene: -; j_gene: TRBJ2-5; CDR3nt: TGCAGTGCTAGGACCCTCGACAGTGAACCTCGCAGGAAGGGGACCCAGTACTTC; CDR3aa: CSARTLDSEPRRKGTQYF
abundance: few; v_gene: TRBV5-6; d_gene: -; j_gene: TRBJ1-1; CDR3nt: TGTGCCAGCAGCTGGGGGGGTTTCGACACTGAAGCTTTCTTT; CDR3aa: CASSWGGFDTEAFF
abundance: many; v_gene: TRBV12-3/TRBV12-4; d_gene: TRBD1; j_gene: TRBJ2-5; CDR3nt: TGTGCCAGCAGTCCCAGACAGGGACGCGAAGAGACCCAGTACTTC; CDR3aa: CASSPRQGREETQYF
abundance: many; v_gene: TRBV7-2; d_gene: -; j_gene: TRBJ2-1; CDR3nt: TGTGCCAGCAGCTTAGGCGGGGCCCAGCAGTTCTTC; CDR3aa: CASSLGGAQQFF
abundance: many; v_gene: TRBV28; d_gene: TRBD2; j_gene: TRBJ2-3; CDR3nt: TGTGCCAGCAGTTTACGGAGGGAGCGGGGTGCGACAGATACGCAGTATTTT; CDR3aa: CASSLRRERGATDTQYF
abundance: -; v_gene: TRBV5-7; d_gene: -; j_gene: TRBJ2-5; CDR3nt: TGTGCCAGCAGCCCCGGGACGGGCAGTTCATATTCTTGGACCCAGTACTTC; CDR3aa: CASSPGTGSSYSWTQYF
abundance: -; v_gene: TRBV12-3/TRBV12-4; d_gene: -; j_gene: TRBJ2-1; CDR3nt: TGTGCCAGCACTACCTATGGGGATGAGCAGTTCTTC; CDR3aa: CASTTYGDEQFF
abundance: -; v_gene: TRBV29-1; d_gene: -; j_gene: TRBJ2-5; CDR3nt: TGCAGCGTCGCGGACCTTTATGGGACCCAGTACTTC; CDR3aa: CSVADLYGTQYF
abundance: -; v_gene: TRBV27; d_gene: -; j_gene: TRBJ1-1; CDR3nt: TGTGCCAGCAGTTTATTCGCCTCCCACCCAGCTTTCTTT; CDR3aa: CASSLFASHPAFF
abundance: many; v_gene: TRBV7-9; d_gene: -; j_gene: TRBJ1-2; CDR3nt: TGTGCCAGCAGCTCCCTTGAAAGGGAACGAATCTATGGCTACACCTTC; CDR3aa: CASSSLERERIYGYTF
abundance: many; v_gene: TRBV7-9; d_gene: -; j_gene: TRBJ2-3; CDR3nt: TGTGCCAGCAGCAAAGGACAACTCACAGATACGCAGTATTTT; CDR3aa: CASSKGQLTDTQYF
abundance: many; v_gene: TRBV6-2/TRBV6-3; d_gene: -; j_gene: TRBJ2-7; CDR3nt: TGTGCCAGCAGTTACTCTGCCTACGAGCAGTACTTC; CDR3aa: CASSYSAYEQYF
abundance: many; v_gene: TRBV7-9; d_gene: -; j_gene: TRBJ2-7; CDR3nt: TGTGCCAGCAGCTTAGATGGCCCCCCCCCGGGATCCTACGAGCAGTACTTC; CDR3aa: CASSLDGPPPGSYEQYF
abundance: few; v_gene: TRBV20-1; d_gene: TRBD1; j_gene: TRBJ2-1; CDR3nt: TGCAGTGCTCGTAGACAGGGGGCCTACAATGAGCAGTTCTTC; CDR3aa: CSARRQGAYNEQFF
abundance: few; v_gene: TRBV5-6; d_gene: TRBD1; j_gene: TRBJ2-1; CDR3nt: TGTGCCAGCAGCGGGGTCCGGGACAGGGCCTTCCTTCGCTCCTACAATGAGCAGTTCTTC; CDR3aa: CASSGVRDRAFLRSYNEQFF
abundance: -; v_gene: TRBV6-8; d_gene: -; j_gene: TRBJ1-2; CDR3nt: TGTGCCAGCAGCGGGGTTGAACAGGGATATGGCTACACCTTC; CDR3aa: CASSGVEQGYGYTF
abundance: few; v_gene: TRBV5-6; d_gene: -; j_gene: TRBJ2-7; CDR3nt: TGTGCCAGCAGCTTATCACAGAACGAGCAGTACTTC; CDR3aa: CASSLSQNEQYF
abundance: few; v_gene: TRBV12-3/TRBV12-4; d_gene: -; j_gene: TRBJ1-1; CDR3nt: TGTGCCAGCAGTACACAGAATCTGAACACTGAAGCTTTCTTT; CDR3aa: CASSTQNLNTEAFF
abundance: many; v_gene: TRBV7-2; d_gene: -; j_gene: TRBJ1-5; CDR3nt: TGTGCCAGCAGCCCCTCGTGGGGGAGCAATCAGCCCCAGCATTTT; CDR3aa: CASSPSWGSNQPQHF
abundance: many; v_gene: TRBV6-5; d_gene: -; j_gene: TRBJ1-2; CDR3nt: TGTGCCAGCAGTTACTCCGTGTTGATAGGCTACACCTTC; CDR3aa: CASSYSVLIGYTF
abundance: many; v_gene: TRBV12-3/TRBV12-4; d_gene: -; j_gene: TRBJ2-1; CDR3nt: TGTGCCAGCAGTTTAAGCGGTCCGTGGGATGAGCAGTTCTTC; CDR3aa: CASSLSGPWDEQFF
abundance: many; v_gene: TRBV12-5; d_gene: -; j_gene: TRBJ2-1; CDR3nt: TGTGCTAGTGGTTTGGAACCGGGACGTAGCTCCTACAATGAGCAGTTCTTC; CDR3aa: CASGLEPGRSSYNEQFF
abundance: -; v_gene: TRBV10-3; d_gene: TRBD1; j_gene: TRBJ2-2; CDR3nt: TGTGCCATCAGGGGACAGGGGTCGGTCACCGGGGAGCTGTTTTTT; CDR3aa: CAIRGQGSVTGELFF
abundance: -; v_gene: TRBV4-1; d_gene: TRBD2; j_gene: TRBJ2-3; CDR3nt: TGCGCCAGCAGCCAAGAATCGGGGGGGACAGATACGCAGTATTTT; CDR3aa: CASSQESGGTDTQYF
abundance: few; v_gene: TRBV6-2/TRBV6-3; d_gene: -; j_gene: TRBJ2-2; CDR3nt: TGTGCCAGCACGGGAACAGTTACGGAAACCACCACCGGGGAGCTGTTTTTT; CDR3aa: CASTGTVTETTTGELFF
abundance: -; v_gene: TRBV12-3/TRBV12-4; d_gene: -; j_gene: TRBJ1-4; CDR3nt: TGTGCCAGCACCAAGGGGGGGGGTGAAAAACTGTTTTTT; CDR3aa: CASTKGGGEKLFF
abundance: many; v_gene: TRBV7-6; d_gene: TRBD1; j_gene: TRBJ1-1; CDR3nt: TGTGCCAGCAGCTTAGGCCCTATTGACAGGGGGGAGTGGGCAGCTTTCTTT; CDR3aa: CASSLGPIDRGEWAAFF
abundance: many; v_gene: TRBV12-3/TRBV12-4; d_gene: -; j_gene: TRBJ1-2; CDR3nt: TGTGCCAGCAGTGGCGGACAGTATGGCTACACCTTC; CDR3aa: CASSGGQYGYTF
abundance: many; v_gene: TRBV7-3; d_gene: TRBD1; j_gene: TRBJ2-2; CDR3nt: TGTGCCAGCAGCCGGGGACAGGGCAGATCCGGGGAGCTGTTTTTT; CDR3aa: CASSRGQGRSGELFF
abundance: many; v_gene: TRBV11-2; d_gene: -; j_gene: TRBJ1-1; CDR3nt: TGTGCCAGCAGCTTAAAGGGAGCGAACACTGAAGCTTTCTTT; CDR3aa: CASSLKGANTEAFF
abundance: few; v_gene: TRBV29-1; d_gene: -; j_gene: TRBJ2-1; CDR3nt: TGCAGCGTCCATGAGGAGAGCAACCACAATGAGCAGTTCTTC; CDR3aa: CSVHEESNHNEQFF
abundance: many; v_gene: TRBV4-1; d_gene: -; j_gene: TRBJ1-2; CDR3nt: TGCGCCAGCAGCCAAGATATGGGAAATGGCTACACCTTC; CDR3aa: CASSQDMGNGYTF
abundance: -; v_gene: TRBV6-6; d_gene: -; j_gene: TRBJ2-5; CDR3nt: TGTGCCAGCAGTGCGACTGGTTCGCAAGAGACCCAGTACTTC; CDR3aa: CASSATGSQETQYF
abundance: -; v_gene: TRBV7-6; d_gene: -; j_gene: TRBJ2-3; CDR3nt: TGTGCTAGCAGCCCTGGGACGGGGACAGATACGCAGTATTTT; CDR3aa: CASSPGTGTDTQYF
abundance: -; v_gene: TRBV11-2; d_gene: -; j_gene: TRBJ2-3; CDR3nt: TGTGCCAGCAGCTTGGTCCGAAGGGGCACAGATACGCAGTATTTT; CDR3aa: CASSLVRRGTDTQYF
abundance: many; v_gene: TRBV7-9; d_gene: TRBD1; j_gene: TRBJ2-7; CDR3nt: TGTGCCAGCAGCGGGACAGGCCCCTACGAGCAGTACTTC; CDR3aa: CASSGTGPYEQYF
abundance: few; v_gene: TRBV5-1; d_gene: -; j_gene: TRBJ2-1; CDR3nt: TGCGCCAGCAGCTTGGAGGGGGGATTGGCGGATGAGCAGTTCTTC; CDR3aa: CASSLEGGLADEQFF
abundance: many; v_gene: TRBV5-6; d_gene: TRBD2; j_gene: TRBJ2-1; CDR3nt: TGTGCCGCCCAAGCGGGGGGTTACAATGAGCAGTTCTTC; CDR3aa: CAAQAGGYNEQFF
abundance: many; v_gene: TRBV6-1; d_gene: -; j_gene: TRBJ2-3; CDR3nt: TGTGCCAGCAGTTACTCATCACAAACAGATACGCAGTATTTT; CDR3aa: CASSYSSQTDTQYF
abundance: few; v_gene: TRBV15; d_gene: TRBD1; j_gene: TRBJ2-7; CDR3nt: TGTGCCACCAGCAGGGAAAGAGGGACAGGGGTAAACGAGCAGTACTTC; CDR3aa: CATSRERGTGVNEQYF
abundance: few; v_gene: TRBV4-3; d_gene: TRBD2; j_gene: TRBJ2-7; CDR3nt: TGCGCCAGCAGCCAAGATCGTGGACTAGCGGGGGGGTTCTACGAGCAGTACTTC; CDR3aa: CASSQDRGLAGGFYEQYF
abundance: -; v_gene: TRBV5-1; d_gene: -; j_gene: TRBJ1-5; CDR3nt: TGCGCCAGCAGCCCAAGGGCCCGGGGGGCCGGTCAGCCCCAGCATTTT; CDR3aa: CASSPRARGAGQPQHF
abundance: many; v_gene: TRBV19; d_gene: TRBD2; j_gene: TRBJ2-7; CDR3nt: TGTGCCAGTAGTCCTCTAGCGGGGGGCTACGAGCAGTACTTC; CDR3aa: CASSPLAGGYEQYF
abundance: -; v_gene: TRBV7-2; d_gene: -; j_gene: TRBJ2-7; CDR3nt: TGTGCCAGCACCTATGGGCCTGACTCCTTTGAGGAGCAGTACTTC; CDR3aa: CASTYGPDSFEEQYF
abundance: -; v_gene: TRBV6-5; d_gene: TRBD1; j_gene: TRBJ1-4; CDR3nt: TGTGCCAGCAGTTACTCGAGATCACAGGGGGCGCAAAAACTGTTTTTT; CDR3aa: CASSYSRSQGAQKLFF
abundance: many; v_gene: TRBV7-9; d_gene: -; j_gene: TRBJ2-7; CDR3nt: TGTGCCAGCAGCTCGCCTACAGGGTCCGAGCAGTACTTC; CDR3aa: CASSSPTGSEQYF
abundance: many; v_gene: TRBV7-3; d_gene: -; j_gene: TRBJ2-1; CDR3nt: TGTGCCAGCAGCTTAACCGGAGAGCTAGACTACAATGAGCAGTTCTTC; CDR3aa: CASSLTGELDYNEQFF
abundance: few; v_gene: TRBV28; d_gene: -; j_gene: TRBJ2-2; CDR3nt: TGTGCCAGCAGGACGGGATTAGACACCGGGGAGCTGTTTTTT; CDR3aa: CASRTGLDTGELFF
abundance: many; v_gene: TRBV12-3/TRBV12-4; d_gene: -; j_gene: TRBJ2-1; CDR3nt: TGTGCCAGCAGTTTCGTAGGGGCCGAGCAGTTCTTC; CDR3aa: CASSFVGAEQFF